The 3 T cell receptor beta chains given below trace back to one sample, sequenced in a study of T cell changes during pregnancy in multiple sclerosis. TCRdb keeps only in-frame clones here, not all; method: immunoSEQ multiplex PCR. This sample yields under 80,000 clones, of which 80% to 95% are seen a single time; about 2.5% belongs to the top ten. This specimen consisted of peripheral blood, obtained before pregnancy. The source of these receptors is a female donor with multiple sclerosis, enrolled in a pregnancy study.

CDR3 nucleotides: TGTGCCAGCAGCCAAGATCGTGGACTACTATTGGGTGAGCAGTTCTTC. The encoded protein is CASSQDRGLLLGEQFF. The chain combines TRBV4-2 with TRBJ2-1; possible D gene TRBD2, 6 bases. The germline V and J ends were trimmed by 0 bases and 9 bases, with 18 bases remaining between them. Germline V gives CDR1 LGHNA, CDR2 YNFKEQ. The CDR3 totals 16 residues.

The rearrangement links TRBV5-6 to TRBJ2-5; 9 nucleotides line up with TRBD2. Trimming removed 1 base from V and 5 bases from J; junction bases left unmatched: 9. Germline V CDR1 and CDR2: SGHDT, YYEEEE. The CDR3 covers 16 residues. The CDR3 loop is CASSLLLAGAGETQYF. In nucleotides, the CDR3 is TGTGCCAGCAGCTTGTTATTAGCGGGAGCAGGTGAGACCCAGTACTTC.

The chain employs TRBV11-3 and TRBJ2-6; D is uncertain. Trimming shortened V by 4 bases and J by 2 bases, and 15 bases separated the two germline ends. The CDR3 consists of 17 residues. Germline V gene lookup returns CDR1 SGHNT and CDR2 YENEEA. CDR3 nucleotide sequence: TGTGCCAGCAGCTCAGGTCAGGCGCAGGCTGGGGCCAACGTCCTGACTTTC. It translates to CASSSGQAQAGANVLTF.